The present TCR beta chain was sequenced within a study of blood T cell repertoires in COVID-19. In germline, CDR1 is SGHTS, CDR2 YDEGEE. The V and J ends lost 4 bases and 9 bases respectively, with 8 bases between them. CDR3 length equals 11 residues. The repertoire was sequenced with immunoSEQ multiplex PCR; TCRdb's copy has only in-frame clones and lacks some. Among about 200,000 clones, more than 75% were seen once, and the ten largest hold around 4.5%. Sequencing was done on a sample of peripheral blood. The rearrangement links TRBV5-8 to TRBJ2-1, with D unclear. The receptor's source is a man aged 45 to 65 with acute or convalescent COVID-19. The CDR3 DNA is TGTGCCAGCAGCCCCCGGAGTGAGCAGTTCTTC. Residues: CASSPRSEQFF.